The clone carrying this TCR beta chain was counted a few times. In the source study's methods: Amplifying reference gene primers gave estimates of nucleated cell counts. Generated by immunoSEQ multiplex PCR, the TCRdb table keeps only in-frame clones and is missing some. The DNA gave D and trimming, while V, J and clone size come from that table. The table records about 70,000 clones, about nine tenths of them present only once. This specimen belongs to a study of blood T cell repertoires in COVID-19. Study summary: There were acute and convalescent COVID-19 samples, and they came from the United States, Italy and Spain. PBMCs, B-cell-depleted T cells, or T cells were the source of the cDNA or gDNA that made up the material.

This clonotype was obtained from a woman aged 18-29 years with acute or convalescent COVID-19. Sequenced sample: peripheral blood.

The chain's CDR3 is CSVEDPDRGRDYGYTF. CDR3 in DNA: TGCAGCGTTGAAGATCCCGACAGGGGCAGGGACTATGGCTACACCTTC. This rearrangement joins TRBV29-1 to TRBJ1-2, with TRBD1 matching 8 bases. Germline V lookup: CDR1 SQVTM, CDR2 ANQGSEA. J gave up 3 bases and V 0 bases, and 9 bases lay outside the gene matches. The CDR3 has 16 residues.